The next 17 T cell receptor beta chains were all read from a single sample in a study of T cells in Graves' hyperthyroidism and ophthalmopathy. The investigators amplified TCR beta CDR3 regions from RNA transcripts. Initially, a first-round RT-PCR of the TCR CDR3 employed the HTBI primer set. From the multiplex PCR reads, TCRdb called clonotypes with MiXCR, one entry per CDR3 protein. The sample shows some 370,000 distinct CDR3 sequences, about a sixth of them seen only once. The specimen sequenced was blood. The receptors stem from a woman aged 25 to 39 with Graves' hyperthyroidism that later progressed to Graves' ophthalmopathy.

This clonotype was counted between two and nine times. This chain links TRBV11-1 with TRBJ2-1; 8 bases fit TRBD1. The germline V gene encodes CDR1 SGHAT and CDR2 FQDESV (reference sequence). V lost 0 bases and J lost 6; bases outside the gene matches: 7. CDR3 length equals 16 residues. CDR3 region: CASSLARTGSSNEQFF. The DNA for the CDR3 is TGTGCCAGCAGCTTAGCTCGGACAGGGTCAAGCAATGAGCAGTTCTTC.

There are many counts of this clonotype. The J gene is TRBJ2-7, the V gene TRBV2; no reliable D call. V gave up 4 bases and J gave up 0 bases, with 13 bases separating them. The V gene's germline CDR1 is SNHLY and CDR2 FYNNEI. This CDR3 spans 15 amino acids. The CDR3 DNA is TGTGCCAGCAGTGTGGTCGTGGTAGGCTCCTACGAGCAGTACTTC. This gives the protein CASSVVVVGSYEQYF.

This clonotype was seen ten or more times. This sequence joins TRBV10-2 and TRBJ1-1, with 8 bases lining up with TRBD1. CDR1 and CDR2 (germline): WSHSY, SAAADI. The CDR3 covers 16 residues. Trimming removed 2 bases from V and 1 base from J; junction bases left unmatched: 6. The CDR3 reads CASSEMAGGGNTEAFF. CDR3 bases: TGCGCCAGCAGTGAGATGGCAGGGGGCGGGAACACTGAAGCTTTCTTT.

Ten or more counts support this clonotype. The gene calls are TRBV7-9 and TRBJ2-2; possible D gene TRBD1, 6 bases. V was shortened by 2 bases and J by 5 bases, with 9 bases between the two germline ends. The CDR3 is 14 residues long. Germline lookup yields CDR1 SEHNR and CDR2 FQNEAQ (reference sequence). In DNA form, the CDR3 reads TGTGCCAGCAGCTTAACAGGGAAGACCGGGGAGCTGTTTTTT. Amino acids: CASSLTGKTGELFF.

The table lists this clonotype with many counts. This chain connects TRBV6-1 to TRBJ2-7; D is uncertain. Trimming removed 3 bases at V and 0 bases at J, with 6 bases between. From germline, CDR1 is MNHNS and CDR2 SASEGT. This CDR3 has 13 amino acids. CDR3 in DNA: TGTGCCAGCAGTGAGTGGAGCTCCTACGAGCAGTACTTC. Encoded protein: CASSEWSSYEQYF.

This clonotype was counted only a few times. V gene TRBV5-1 combines with J gene TRBJ1-4; D gene ambiguous. V dropped 1 base and J dropped 8 bases, with 12 bases sitting between them. Per germline, CDR1 SGHRS and CDR2 YFSETQ. CDR3 length: 14 amino acids. The DNA for the CDR3 is TGCGCCAGCAGCTTGCAAGGGCAAAAGGAAAAACTGTTTTTT. This sequence encodes CASSLQGQKEKLFF.

This clonotype was counted many times. This chain uses TRBV29-1 with TRBJ1-2; 12 nucleotides align to TRBD1. V lost 4 bases and J lost 7; bases outside the gene matches: 16. The V gene's germline CDR1 is SQVTM and CDR2 ANQGSEA. The CDR3 length is 17 residues. CDR3 residues: CSVGAGGQGASPVGYTF. The CDR3 nucleotides read TGCAGCGTTGGGGCGGGGGGACAGGGGGCGTCACCCGTTGGCTACACCTTC. The full variable domain, completed using reference TRBV29-1 and TRBJ1-2, is SAVISQKPSRDICQRGTSLTIQCQVDSQVTMMFWYRQQPGQSLTLIATANQGSEATYESGFVIDKFPISRPNLTFSTLTVSNMSPEDSSIYLCSVGAGGQGASPVGYTFGSGTRLTVV.

The chain couples TRBV6-1 to TRBJ2-7; D gene ambiguous. Germline V CDR1 and CDR2: MNHNS, SASEGT. V was clipped by 0 bases and J by 0 bases, with 21 bases between them. This CDR3 is 19 amino acids long. CDR3: CASSEAYTSRRISSYEQYF. DNA for the CDR3: TGTGCCAGCAGTGAAGCCTATACATCGAGGAGAATAAGCTCCTACGAGCAGTACTTC.

This clonotype has at least ten counts. The V gene is TRBV2, the J gene TRBJ2-6; no definite D call. The CDR3 runs 12 residues. Between the trimmed V and J ends, which lost 7 bases and 2 bases, there was a span of 3 bases. Germline V lookup: CDR1 SNHLY, CDR2 FYNNEI. CDR3 loop: CASTPGANVLTF. In DNA form, the CDR3 reads TGTGCCAGCACCCCTGGGGCCAACGTCCTGACTTTC. Together with reference TRBV2 and TRBJ2-6, the CDR3 gives the full variable domain: EPEVTQTPSHQVTQMGQEVILRCVPISNHLYFYWYRQILGQKVEFLVSFYNNEISEKSEIFDDQFSVERPDGSNFTLKIRSTKLEDSAMYFCASTPGANVLTFGAGSRLTVL.

This clonotype was observed many times. This rearrangement joins TRBV6-5 to TRBJ2-2, with D possibly matching TRBD1 (5 bases). Germline CDR1 reads MNHEY; CDR2 reads SVGAGI. Trimming shortened V by 2 bases and J by 8 bases, and 12 bases separated the two germline ends. The CDR3 spans 14 residues. CDR3 region: CASSYLGALGELFF. DNA of the CDR3: TGTGCCAGCAGTTACCTTGGGGCGCTAGGGGAGCTGTTTTTT.

Many counts were recorded for this clonotype. This chain links TRBV20-1 with TRBJ2-7, with TRBD2 matching over 9 bases. Germline-derived CDR1 and CDR2 are DFQATT and SNEGSKA (reference sequence). Trimming removed 0 bases from V and 2 bases from J; junction bases left unmatched: 5. The CDR3 covers 15 residues. In nucleotides, the CDR3 is TGCAGTGCTAGAGATCAGGGCGGGAGGGCCTACGAGCAGTACTTC. Amino acids: CSARDQGGRAYEQYF.

V is TRBV5-1 and J is TRBJ2-3, with D maybe TRBD2 (5 bases). Deletions cut 2 bases from V and 2 bases from J, with 9 bases between. CDR3 length equals 14 residues. Germline V gene lookup returns CDR1 SGHRS and CDR2 YFSETQ. The CDR3 sequence is CASSLAELTDTQYF. The CDR3 DNA follows: TGCGCCAGCAGCTTAGCGGAACTCACAGATACGCAGTATTTT. Supplemented by reference TRBV5-1 and TRBJ2-3, the full variable domain reads KAGVTQTPRYLIKTRGQQVTLSCSPISGHRSVSWYQQTPGQGLQFLFEYFSETQRNKGNFPGRFSGRQFSNSRSEMNVSTLELGDSALYLCASSLAELTDTQYFGPGTRLTVL.

The table lists this clonotype with a few counts. A read error may be the cause here, since a much bigger clone is one base away. The chain is built from TRBV7-9 and TRBJ2-1; tentative D call: TRBD2 (6 bases). This CDR3 is built from 16 residues. Germline V CDR1 and CDR2: SEHNR, FQNEAQ (reference sequence). The CDR3 nucleotides read TGTGTCAGCAGCGCTAGCGTATCGAGCTCCTACAATGAGCAGTTCTTC. As protein: CVSSASVSSSYNEQFF.

V usage is TRBV29-1 and J usage is TRBJ2-5; 8 positions agree with TRBD1. The CDR3 has 13 amino acids. V gave up 8 bases and J gave up 7 bases; unmatched junction bases: 12. Germline CDR1 is SQVTM and CDR2 is ANQGSEA. In nucleotides, the CDR3 is TGCAGCATGACCCCCGGACAGGGAGCGACCCAGTACTTC. Its protein is CSMTPGQGATQYF. The entire variable domain, with the rest obtained from reference TRBV29-1 and TRBJ2-5, is as follows: SAVISQKPSRDICQRGTSLTIQCQVDSQVTMMFWYRQQPGQSLTLIATANQGSEATYESGFVIDKFPISRPNLTFSTLTVSNMSPEDSSIYLCSMTPGQGATQYFGPGTRLLVL.

This clonotype was counted ten times or more. The V gene is TRBV10-3, the J gene TRBJ1-4; the match to TRBD1 covers 7 bases. V lost 6 bases, J lost 5 bases, and 9 bases stayed unmatched. Looked up from germline, CDR1 is ENHRY and CDR2 is SYGVKD. The CDR3 length is 15 residues. The CDR3 here is CAISDRERGNEKLFF. DNA for the CDR3: TGTGCCATCAGCGACAGGGAGAGGGGGAATGAAAAACTGTTTTTT.

The V call is TRBV20-1, the J call TRBJ2-7, with 7 bases identical to TRBD2. CDR1 DFQATT and CDR2 SNEGSKA come from the germline V gene (reference sequence). This CDR3 contains 14 residues. The J segment lost 5 bases and the V segment lost 2 bases, leaving 9 bases of the junction unmatched. CDR3: CSARWGRVGDEQYF. The CDR3 DNA is TGCAGTGCTAGATGGGGGAGGGTTGGAGACGAGCAGTACTTC.

This clonotype was recorded at least ten times. CDR3 nucleotides: TGTGCCAGCAGTGAAAGGCTAGCGGGAGGCGAGCAGTACTTC. This encodes CASSERLAGGEQYF. V usage is TRBV2 and J usage is TRBJ2-7, with 11 positions matching TRBD2. The CDR3 loop spans 14 amino acids. Germline V gives CDR1 SNHLY, CDR2 FYNNEI. The junction had 3 bases not matched to a gene; V was cut back by 2 bases and J by 6 bases.